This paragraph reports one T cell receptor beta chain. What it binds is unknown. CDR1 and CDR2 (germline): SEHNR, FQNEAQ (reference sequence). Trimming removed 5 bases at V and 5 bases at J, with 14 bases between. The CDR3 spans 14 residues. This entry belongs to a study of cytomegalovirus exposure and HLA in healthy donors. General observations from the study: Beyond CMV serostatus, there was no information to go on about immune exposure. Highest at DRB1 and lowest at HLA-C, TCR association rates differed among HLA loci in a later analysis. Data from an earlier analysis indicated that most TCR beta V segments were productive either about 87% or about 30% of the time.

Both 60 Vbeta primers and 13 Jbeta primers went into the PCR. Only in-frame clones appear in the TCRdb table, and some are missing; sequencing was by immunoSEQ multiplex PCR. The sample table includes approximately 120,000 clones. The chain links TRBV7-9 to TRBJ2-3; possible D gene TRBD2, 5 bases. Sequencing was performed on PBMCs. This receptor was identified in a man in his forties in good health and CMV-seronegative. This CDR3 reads CASSPRRRRDTQYF. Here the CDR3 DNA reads TGTGCCAGCAGCCCAAGGCGGAGGAGAGATACGCAGTATTTT. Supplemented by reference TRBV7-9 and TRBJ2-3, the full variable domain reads DTGVSQNPRHKITKRGQNVTFRCDPISEHNRLYWYRQTLGQGPEFLTYFQNEAQLEKSRLLSDRFSAERPKGSFSTLEIQRTEQGDSAMYLCASSPRRRRDTQYFGPGTRLTVL.